This T cell receptor beta chain emerged from a study of blood T cell repertoires in COVID-19. Study background: PBMCs, B-cell-depleted T cells, or T cells were the source of the cDNA or gDNA that made up the material.

Across 24 US areas, participants ranged in age from roughly 18 to 95 years. Sequencing was performed with immunoSEQ multiplex PCR; in TCRdb, only in-frame clones are kept and a portion is missing. The sample comprises about 260,000 clones, around 88% of which are singletons, and around 1.2% rests with the top ten. The germline V gene encodes CDR1 SNHLY and CDR2 FYNNEI. CDR3 size: 13 residues. J was trimmed by 2 bases and V by 7 bases; bases with no gene match: 1. This clone appeared a single time. The origin of this receptor is a woman between 40 and 50 years old with acute COVID-19. Specimen: PBMCs or T cells enriched from blood (not recorded which). The chain combines TRBV2 with TRBJ2-1; 8 bases align to TRBD2. As DNA, the CDR3 is TGTGCCAGCACGGGAGGGCCCTACAATGAGCAGTTCTTC. It translates to CASTGGPYNEQFF. The variable domain in full, completed from reference TRBV2 and TRBJ2-1, reads EPEVTQTPSHQVTQMGQEVILRCVPISNHLYFYWYRQILGQKVEFLVSFYNNEISEKSEIFDDQFSVERPDGSNFTLKIRSTKLEDSAMYFCASTGGPYNEQFFGPGTRLTVL.